Below are 25 T cell receptor beta chains sequenced from a single sample in a study of T cells in tumors after PD-1 blockade. Profiled with immunoSEQ multiplex PCR; TCRdb holds only in-frame clones, not every one. The table has under 50,000 clones, 70% to 85% seen once. Sequences were derived from PBMCs, sampled before anti-PD-1 therapy. Receptors originate from a human donor with advanced basal cell or squamous cell carcinoma (not recorded which).

In this sample, this clone turned up a few times. The chain is built from TRBV5-1 and TRBJ1-4; D is undetermined. Germline loops: CDR1 SGHRS, CDR2 YFSETQ. The CDR3 extends over 11 amino acids. The V end lost 5 bases, the J end lost 8 bases, and 7 bases lay between the germline ends. CDR3 sequence: CASRAEEKLFF. CDR3 coding DNA: TGCGCCAGCAGGGCAGAAGAAAAACTGTTTTTT. The complete variable domain, with remaining parts taken from reference TRBV5-1 and TRBJ1-4, reads KAGVTQTPRYLIKTRGQQVTLSCSPISGHRSVSWYQQTPGQGLQFLFEYFSETQRNKGNFPGRFSGRQFSNSRSEMNVSTLELGDSALYLCASRAEEKLFFGSGTQLSVL.

This clone is termed medium-sized (0.01 to 0.1%). The chain uses TRBV7-9 and TRBJ1-1; the D gene is possibly TRBD1 (6 bases). V was shortened by 5 bases and J by 7 bases, with 17 bases between the two germline ends. The CDR3 totals 14 residues. The germline V gene encodes CDR1 SEHNR and CDR2 FQNEAQ (reference sequence). The CDR3 loop is CASSLTQGGVEAFF. CDR3 DNA sequence: TGTGCCAGCAGCCTCACACAGGGAGGGGTTGAAGCTTTCTTT.

About this clone itself: One end of the junction fails to match germline, which may point to a read error. V is TRBV12-3 or TRBV12-4 and J is TRBJ2-1; no definite D call. The CDR3 sequence is 13 residues long. CDR3 in DNA: TGTGCCAGCAGTCTATCCTCCGACAATGAGCAGTTCTTC. The encoded protein is CASSLSSDNEQFF.

This rearrangement joins TRBV27 to TRBJ2-5; possible D gene TRBD1, 6 bases. This CDR3 has 15 residues. From germline, CDR1 is MNHEY and CDR2 SMNVEV (reference sequence). V dropped 1 base and J dropped 4 bases, with 13 bases sitting between them. The CDR3 here is CASSLFAGDGETQYF. DNA of the CDR3: TGTGCCAGCAGTTTATTCGCAGGGGACGGAGAGACCCAGTACTTC.

The chain links TRBV10-2 to TRBJ2-1; 13 bases agree with TRBD2. CDR1 is WSHSY, CDR2 SAAADI, per germline. The CDR3 totals 20 residues. J lost 4 bases, V lost 6 bases, and 18 bases had no gene match. CDR3 amino acids: CASRGSVWTSGSRGYNEQFF. The CDR3 DNA sequence: TGCGCCAGCAGGGGTTCCGTTTGGACTAGCGGGAGTAGAGGATACAATGAGCAGTTCTTC.

This chain links TRBV2 with TRBJ2-7, with D maybe TRBD2 (6 bases). CDR1 SNHLY and CDR2 FYNNEI come from the germline V gene. The CDR3 loop spans 14 amino acids. Trimming pared 2 bases from V and 2 bases from J, leaving 10 bases between. CDR3 loop: CASSEPGVTYEQYF. The CDR3 region has the DNA TGTGCCAGCAGTGAACCGGGGGTCACCTACGAGCAGTACTTC.

This clone is judged medium-sized (0.01 to 0.1%). The chain carries TRBV3-1 (or the pseudogene TRBV3-2) and TRBJ2-5, with D maybe TRBD2 (6 bases). The CDR3 covers 15 residues. CDR1 LGHDT and CDR2 YNNKEL come from the germline V gene (reference sequence). V was pared by 2 bases and J by 4 bases, with 14 bases between. For the CDR3, the DNA is TGTGCCAGCAGCCAATCTTTGCGGGGAGGAGAGACCCAGTACTTC. As protein: CASSQSLRGGETQYF.

By sample fraction, this clone is medium-sized. The chain is built from TRBV2 and TRBJ1-4; D is undetermined. Trimming removed 6 bases at V and 5 bases at J, with 16 bases between. The germline V gene has CDR1 SNHLY and CDR2 FYNNEI. The CDR3 covers 15 residues. The chain's CDR3 is CASRRSTDLNEKLFF. CDR3 in DNA: TGTGCCAGCAGAAGGAGCACAGACCTCAATGAAAAACTGTTTTTT.

The V gene is TRBV10-2, the J gene TRBJ1-4; tentative D call: TRBD1 (5 bases). Germline V gives CDR1 WSHSY, CDR2 SAAADI. Trimming stripped 7 bases from V and 3 bases from J, with 9 bases between. The CDR3 runs 13 residues. The CDR3 spells CASKGSPNEKLFF. In DNA, the CDR3 is TGCGCCAGCAAGGGGTCCCCTAATGAAAAACTGTTTTTT.

The sample holds a few counts of this clone. The gene calls are TRBV18 and TRBJ2-7; TRBD1 matches 11 bases. The CDR3 loop spans 16 amino acids. V was clipped by 3 bases and J by 5 bases; unmatched bases: 9. CDR1 is KGHSH and CDR2 is LQKENI in the germline V gene. The CDR3 coding sequence is TGTGCCAGCTCACCTCGGCCGGGACAGGGGGGAAACGAGCAGTACTTC. It is translated as CASSPRPGQGGNEQYF. The whole variable domain, remainder taken from reference TRBV18 and TRBJ2-7, is NAGVMQNPRHLVRRRGQEARLRCSPMKGHSHVYWYRQLPEEGLKFMVYLQKENIIDESGMPKERFSAEFPKEGPSILRIQQVVRGDSAAYFCASSPRPGQGGNEQYFGPGTRLTVT.

V is TRBV4-1 and J is TRBJ2-3; perhaps TRBD2 as D (5 bases). Germline CDR1 is MGHRA and CDR2 is YSYEKL. Deletions cut 8 bases from V and 4 bases from J, with 19 bases between. The CDR3 contains 15 residues. CDR3 in amino acids: CASRLSVLAADTQYF. As DNA, the CDR3 is TGCGCCAGCCGACTATCCGTGCTAGCAGCAGATACGCAGTATTTT.

This clone is a singleton in its sample. V is TRBV18 and J is TRBJ1-1; D not resolved. Looked up from germline, CDR1 is KGHSH and CDR2 is LQKENI. The CDR3 covers 13 residues. V was shortened by 0 bases and J by 4 bases, with 6 bases between the two germline ends. Here the CDR3 reads CASSPPAGTEAFF. The CDR3 nucleotides are TGTGCCAGCTCACCACCGGCTGGCACTGAAGCTTTCTTT.

This clone was counted only a few times. This rearrangement joins TRBV5-1 to TRBJ1-1; D remains ambiguous. The CDR3 is 15 residues long. The ends were cut back, 4 bases at V and 3 bases at J, with 16 bases in the middle. Germline-derived CDR1 and CDR2 are SGHRS and YFSETQ. The CDR3 DNA sequence: TGCGCCAGCAGCCCGAGAGGCGGCGAATACACTGAAGCTTTCTTT. The encoded protein is CASSPRGGEYTEAFF.

The chain carries TRBV6-5 and TRBJ2-7, with a weak D call TRBD2 (5 bases). This CDR3 has 15 amino acids. The germline CDR1 and CDR2 sequences are MNHEY and SVGAGI. V was shortened by 8 bases and J by 5 bases, with 22 bases between the two germline ends. CDR3 in DNA: TGTGCCAGCCGCCCTAGGCTAGGAGGTCTCCACGAGCAGTACTTC. Translating gives CASRPRLGGLHEQYF.

This chain links TRBV7-9 with TRBJ2-3; 7 bases are shared with TRBD2. This CDR3 has 16 residues. The V and J ends lost 4 bases and 0 bases, in that order; junction bases with no gene match: 7. Germline V lookup: CDR1 SEHNR, CDR2 FQNEAQ (reference sequence). This chain's CDR3 is CASSSLSGASTDTQYF. For the CDR3, the DNA is TGTGCCAGCAGCTCACTGAGCGGGGCTAGCACAGATACGCAGTATTTT.

This clone was detected only a few times. This chain links TRBV10-3 with TRBJ2-3; a weak D match, TRBD1 (6 bases). CDR1 ENHRY and CDR2 SYGVKD come from the germline V gene. V was shortened by 9 bases and J by 4 bases, with 11 bases between the two germline ends. The length of the CDR3 is 12 residues. The CDR3 loop reads CAIQGGADTQYF. CDR3 nucleotide sequence: TGTGCCATACAGGGCGGCGCAGATACGCAGTATTTT.

The chain couples TRBV7-9 to TRBJ2-7; 7 nucleotides align to TRBD1. J was trimmed by 2 bases and V by 5 bases; bases with no gene match: 3. Per germline, CDR1 SEHNR and CDR2 FQNEAQ (reference sequence). CDR3 size: 13 residues. In DNA form, the CDR3 reads TGTGCCAGCAGCCCGGACAGGACCTACGAGCAGTACTTC. It codes for CASSPDRTYEQYF.

V and J are TRBV5-1 and TRBJ2-1; no firm D call. Germline V gene data show CDR1 as SGHRS and CDR2 as YFSETQ. This CDR3 is built from 11 residues. The V and J ends lost 0 bases and 6 bases respectively, with 1 base between them. In DNA, the CDR3 is TGCGCCAGCAGCTTGGGCAATGAGCAGTTCTTC. This translates into CASSLGNEQFF. Together with reference TRBV5-1 and TRBJ2-1, the CDR3 gives the full variable domain: KAGVTQTPRYLIKTRGQQVTLSCSPISGHRSVSWYQQTPGQGLQFLFEYFSETQRNKGNFPGRFSGRQFSNSRSEMNVSTLELGDSALYLCASSLGNEQFFGPGTRLTVL.

The V call is TRBV12-3 or TRBV12-4, the J call TRBJ1-1; 7 bases agree with TRBD1. Trimming took 3 bases from V and 11 from J; bases not matched to a gene: 9. CDR3 size: 13 residues. The CDR3 region has the DNA TGTGCCAGCAGTTTCGGGACAGTAAGGGAGGCTTTCTTT. This encodes CASSFGTVREAFF.

The rearrangement uses TRBV12-3 or TRBV12-4 and TRBJ2-1; TRBD2 agrees at 8 bases. The CDR3 sequence is 13 residues long. V lost 3 bases and J lost 8; bases outside the gene matches: 3. CDR3 DNA: TGTGCCAGCAGTTTCGCAGCGGGAGATGAGCAGTTCTTC. Encoded protein: CASSFAAGDEQFF.

The chain carries TRBV9 and TRBJ2-5, with 10 bases aligning to TRBD1. This CDR3 is built from 14 residues. Germline CDR1 is SGDLS and CDR2 is YYNGEE. J lost 4 bases, V lost 2 bases, and 2 bases had no gene match. Here the CDR3 reads CASSVGTGAETQYF. The CDR3 DNA reads as TGTGCCAGCAGCGTGGGGACAGGGGCAGAGACCCAGTACTTC.

The V and J genes are TRBV28 and TRBJ2-3; D assignment may be TRBD1 or TRBD2 (5 bases each). V lost 2 bases and J lost 2, with 11 bases in between. CDR3 length: 15 residues. Germline V CDR1 and CDR2: MDHEN, SYDVKM. The CDR3 sequence is CASSLGDGTTDTQYF. CDR3 coding DNA: TGTGCCAGCAGTTTAGGGGACGGAACCACAGATACGCAGTATTTT.

This rearrangement joins TRBV5-4 to TRBJ2-5, with TRBD1 as a possible D gene (5 bases). Germline lookup yields CDR1 SGHNT and CDR2 YYREEE (reference sequence). V was cut by 0 bases and J by 0 bases, with 15 bases left in between. The CDR3 covers 17 residues. The CDR3 DNA is TGTGCCAGCAGCTTGGGAGTGACCGGACAAAACCAAGAGACCCAGTACTTC. This sequence encodes CASSLGVTGQNQETQYF.

V is TRBV28 and J is TRBJ2-7; 13 bases match TRBD2. The CDR3 is 20 amino acids. Germline values: CDR1 MDHEN, CDR2 SYDVKM. V shed 4 bases, J shed 2 bases, and the junction held 17 bases outside the gene matches. The DNA of the CDR3 is TGTGCCAGCAGTTCAATCCCCCCTTGGACTAGCGGGAGTAATACCTACGAGCAGTACTTC. The encoded protein is CASSSIPPWTSGSNTYEQYF.

The chain combines TRBV7-3 with TRBJ2-7; 9 bases match TRBD1. Looked up from germline, CDR1 is SGHTA and CDR2 is FQGTGA. The CDR3 covers 15 residues. V was clipped by 5 bases and J by 3 bases; unmatched bases: 8. The CDR3 nucleotides read TGTGCCAGCAGCCTCGGGACAGGGTGGCGCTACGAGCAGTACTTC. It codes for CASSLGTGWRYEQYF. Together with reference TRBV7-3 and TRBJ2-7, the CDR3 gives the full variable domain: GAGVSQTPSNKVTEKGKYVELRCDPISGHTALYWYRQSLGQGPEFLIYFQGTGAADDSGLPNDRFFAVRPEGSVSTLKIQRTERGDSAVYLCASSLGTGWRYEQYFGPGTRLTVT.